A single sample is the source of the 30 T cell receptor beta chains below, sequenced in a study of blood T cell repertoires in COVID-19. Assay used: immunoSEQ multiplex PCR; TCRdb lists only in-frame clones, some missing. The sample records about 170,000 clones, roughly 90% being singletons. The sequenced material came from peripheral blood. These receptors were taken from a woman between 45 and 60 years old with acute or convalescent COVID-19.

This clone has just a few counts. This chain joins TRBV6-5 and TRBJ1-1, with TRBD1 matching 12 bases. V shed 4 bases, J shed 5 bases, and the junction held 2 bases outside the gene matches. Germline loops: CDR1 MNHEY, CDR2 SVGAGI. This CDR3 is built from 14 residues. The CDR3 region has the DNA TGTGCCAGCAGTTGGGACAGGGGGCAGACTGAAGCTTTCTTT. It codes for CASSWDRGQTEAFF.

The chain has TRBV7-7 and TRBJ2-5; maybe TRBD1 (5 bases). V dropped 5 bases and J dropped 4 bases, with 29 bases sitting between them. In germline, CDR1 is SSHAT, CDR2 FNYEAQ (reference sequence). The CDR3 extends over 19 amino acids. Here the CDR3 DNA reads TGTGCCAGCAGCCACCGACCCCAACAGGTTCAGGTTTATACAGAGACCCAGTACTTC. It translates to CASSHRPQQVQVYTETQYF. Together with reference TRBV7-7 and TRBJ2-5, the CDR3 gives the full variable domain: GAGVSQSPRYKVTKRGQDVTLRCDPISSHATLYWYQQALGQGPEFLTYFNYEAQPDKSGLPSDRFSAERPEGSISTLTIQRTEQRDSAMYRCASSHRPQQVQVYTETQYFGPGTRLLVL.

This clone came up once. The J gene is TRBJ1-2, the V gene TRBV18, with a possible D match to TRBD1 (6 bases). The CDR3 is 14 residues long. The germline V gene encodes CDR1 KGHSH and CDR2 LQKENI. Trimming stripped 2 bases from V and 3 bases from J, with 10 bases between. CDR3 sequence: CASSPGGADYGYTF. CDR3 bases: TGTGCCAGCTCACCAGGGGGCGCGGACTATGGCTACACCTTC.

The gene calls are TRBV5-5 and TRBJ2-7, with 7 bases lining up with TRBD1. V lost 3 bases to trimming and J lost 2 bases; unmatched junction nucleotides: 8. Germline lookup yields CDR1 SGHKS and CDR2 YYEKEE (reference sequence). This CDR3 contains 15 residues. The CDR3 sequence is CASSSRQGGAYEQYF. The CDR3 nucleotides are TGTGCCAGCAGCTCCAGACAGGGCGGAGCCTACGAGCAGTACTTC.

The chain carries TRBV9 and TRBJ2-1; D unclear. The CDR3 has 13 amino acids. Germline CDR1 reads SGDLS; CDR2 reads YYNGEE. Between the trimmed V and J ends, which lost 0 bases and 8 bases, there was a span of 9 bases. The CDR3 coding sequence is TGTGCCAGCAGCGTAGAGCCCCCGGATGAGCAGTTCTTC. This encodes CASSVEPPDEQFF.

This clone was seen a handful of times. The chain combines TRBV5-6 with TRBJ2-3; 9 nucleotides line up with TRBD1. V shed 3 bases and J 3 bases; nucleotides not matched to a gene: 5. Germline V CDR1 and CDR2: SGHDT, YYEEEE. The CDR3 has 15 amino acids. The CDR3: CASSSGTGTTDTQYF. Here the CDR3 DNA reads TGTGCCAGCAGCTCCGGGACAGGGACTACAGATACGCAGTATTTT.

This chain uses TRBV4-3 with TRBJ2-7; 11 nucleotides match TRBD2. Germline CDR1 is LGHNA and CDR2 is YSLEER. V was clipped by 0 bases and J by 2 bases; unmatched bases: 9. The CDR3 runs 18 residues. DNA for the CDR3: TGCGCCAGCAGCCAAGATATCCTAGCGGGAGGTACTCCCTACGAGCAGTACTTC. Amino acids: CASSQDILAGGTPYEQYF.

This chain uses TRBV10-3 with TRBJ1-2, with no clear D. Germline V gene sequence: CDR1 ENHRY, CDR2 SYGVKD. The CDR3 sequence is 14 residues long. V was shortened by 4 bases and J by 2 bases, with 11 bases between the two germline ends. CDR3 region: CAISGWPANYGYTF. CDR3 nucleotide sequence: TGTGCCATCAGTGGATGGCCCGCCAACTATGGCTACACCTTC.

The rearrangement links TRBV27 to TRBJ2-7, with 7 nucleotides matching TRBD1. The CDR3 sequence is 15 residues long. From germline, CDR1 is MNHEY and CDR2 SMNVEV (reference sequence). Unmatched junction bases numbered 10, after V lost 8 bases and J lost 0 bases. The CDR3 DNA is TGTGCCAGCCGATTGACAGGGAGTAACTCCTACGAGCAGTACTTC. Translation gives CASRLTGSNSYEQYF.

Points on this clone: Other DNA sequences in this specimen translate into the identical CDR3. This chain connects TRBV5-1 to TRBJ1-2; TRBD1 matches at 9 bases. Germline-derived CDR1 and CDR2 are SGHRS and YFSETQ. This CDR3 contains 12 residues. V was clipped by 4 bases and J by 8 bases; unmatched bases: 3. The CDR3 nucleotides read TGCGCCAGCAGCCTAGGGACAGGGGGCTACACCTTC. This codes for CASSLGTGGYTF.

The genes are TRBV30 and TRBJ1-2, with a tentative D call TRBD1 (5 bases). Deletions cut 2 bases from V and 5 bases from J, with 12 bases between. CDR1 is GTSNPN, CDR2 SVGIG, per germline (reference sequence). There are 13 residues in the CDR3. This CDR3 is CAWSRSKGYGYTF. CDR3 DNA sequence: TGTGCCTGGAGTCGGAGCAAGGGGTATGGCTACACCTTC.

The V call is TRBV6-5, the J call TRBJ1-3; D is possibly TRBD1 (5 bases). Germline V CDR1 and CDR2: MNHEY, SVGAGI. This CDR3 contains 12 residues. Trimming took 7 bases from V and 8 from J, leaving 12 bases between them. The DNA for the CDR3 is TGTGCCAGCACCCTCGTAGGGGACACCATATATTTT. It codes for CASTLVGDTIYF.

A single count supports this clone. This chain's CDR3 is CASSSLRHEREKLFF. For the CDR3, the DNA is TGTGCCAGCAGCTCCCTCCGTCACGAGAGGGAAAAACTGTTTTTT. The J gene is TRBJ1-4, the V gene TRBV11-2, with unresolved D. The V gene's germline CDR1 is SGHAT and CDR2 FQNNGV. The V and J ends lost 4 bases and 8 bases respectively, with 17 bases between them. The CDR3 loop spans 15 amino acids.

V is TRBV20-1 and J is TRBJ1-2; 10 bases are a match to TRBD1. This CDR3 contains 14 residues. Germline V gene sequence: CDR1 DFQATT, CDR2 SNEGSKA (reference sequence). V shed 3 bases and J 8 bases; nucleotides not matched to a gene: 9. CDR3 loop: CSASGGQGRKGYTF. The CDR3 DNA follows: TGCAGTGCTAGTGGGGGACAGGGGCGGAAGGGCTACACCTTC.

The chain has TRBV5-1 and TRBJ2-1, with 7 bases that match TRBD2. This CDR3 is built from 16 residues. J lost 0 bases, V lost 3 bases, and 6 bases had no gene match. The germline CDR1 and CDR2 sequences are SGHRS and YFSETQ. The CDR3 reads CASSSPSGSSYNEQFF. The CDR3 bases are TGCGCCAGCAGCTCCCCTAGCGGTAGCTCCTACAATGAGCAGTTCTTC.

The V call is TRBV9, the J call TRBJ2-5; D unclear. CDR1 is SGDLS, CDR2 YYNGEE, per germline. The germline V and J ends were trimmed by 2 bases and 5 bases, with 10 bases remaining between them. The CDR3 totals 13 residues. CDR3: CASSVEPVETQYF. The CDR3 nucleotides are TGTGCCAGCAGCGTTGAGCCGGTGGAGACCCAGTACTTC. The entire variable domain, with the rest obtained from reference TRBV9 and TRBJ2-5, is as follows: DSGVTQTPKHLITATGQRVTLRCSPRSGDLSVYWYQQSLDQGLQFLIQYYNGEERAKGNILERFSAQQFPDLHSELNLSSLELGDSALYFCASSVEPVETQYFGPGTRLLVL.

J is TRBJ1-2 and V is TRBV5-4, with D possibly TRBD1 on 6 matching bases. The CDR3 covers 14 residues. Germline V gives CDR1 SGHNT, CDR2 YYREEE (reference sequence). The ends were cut back, 4 bases at V and 2 bases at J, with 12 bases in the middle. The CDR3 DNA reads as TGTGCCAGCAGCCCGAGGGGACAAAACTATGGCTACACCTTC. Translating gives CASSPRGQNYGYTF.

A single count supports this clone. The chain links TRBV7-8 to TRBJ1-2; D remains unclear. Trimming removed 4 bases from V and 3 bases from J, with 9 bases in between. Germline V lookup: CDR1 SGHVS, CDR2 FQNEAQ. The CDR3 loop spans 13 amino acids. CDR3 in DNA: TGTGCCAGCAGCTCTGGCCAACACTATGGCTACACCTTC. This encodes CASSSGQHYGYTF.

The V gene is TRBV9, the J gene TRBJ1-1; D might be TRBD1 (6 bases). V was pared by 2 bases and J by 3 bases, with 11 bases between. The CDR3 runs 14 residues. The germline CDR1 and CDR2 sequences are SGDLS and YYNGEE. The CDR3 protein is CASSVEAGDTEAFF. CDR3 DNA: TGTGCCAGCAGCGTGGAGGCAGGGGACACTGAAGCTTTCTTT.

The chain links TRBV12-3 or TRBV12-4 to TRBJ2-3; 9 bases agree with TRBD2. The CDR3 has 12 amino acids. Trimming cost V 9 bases and J 7 bases; bases outside gene matches: 5. CDR3 bases: TGTGCCAGTAAGGGACTAGCTCATACGCAGTATTTT. Protein sequence: CASKGLAHTQYF.

CDR3 residues: CAWSLDGGLAFF. As DNA, the CDR3 is TGTGCCTGGAGTTTAGACGGGGGGCTAGCTTTCTTT. The chain employs TRBV30 and TRBJ1-1; the D gene is possibly TRBD1 (6 bases). The CDR3 contains 12 residues. Germline CDR1 GTSNPN, CDR2 SVGIG (reference sequence). Trimming removed 2 bases at V and 10 bases at J, with 14 bases between.

The V and J genes are TRBV18 and TRBJ2-3; 8 bases align to TRBD1. Germline CDR1 reads KGHSH; CDR2 reads LQKENI. CDR3 length equals 14 residues. The J segment lost 6 bases and the V segment lost 4 bases, leaving 6 bases of the junction unmatched. The CDR3 here is CASSHRTGIDTQYF. As DNA, the CDR3 is TGTGCCAGCTCACACCGGACAGGGATCGATACGCAGTATTTT.

V and J are TRBV5-1 and TRBJ2-1; TRBD2 might be the D (6 bases). Trimming stripped 4 bases from V and 0 bases from J, with 17 bases between. The CDR3 consists of 17 residues. Germline CDR1 reads SGHRS; CDR2 reads YFSETQ. Written as DNA, the CDR3 is TGCGCCAGCAGCCTACCCGCGGAGGGTGGCTCCTACAATGAGCAGTTCTTC. This gives the protein CASSLPAEGGSYNEQFF. Based on the CDR3 plus reference TRBV5-1 and TRBJ2-1, the full variable domain is KAGVTQTPRYLIKTRGQQVTLSCSPISGHRSVSWYQQTPGQGLQFLFEYFSETQRNKGNFPGRFSGRQFSNSRSEMNVSTLELGDSALYLCASSLPAEGGSYNEQFFGPGTRLTVL.

The J gene is TRBJ2-5, the V gene TRBV6-2 or TRBV6-3; 11 nucleotides line up with TRBD1. The J segment lost 4 bases and the V segment lost 0 bases, leaving 4 bases of the junction unmatched. This CDR3 has 16 residues. Per the germline V gene, CDR1 is MNHEY and CDR2 is SVGEGT. The CDR3 DNA is TGTGCCAGCAGTTACTCGAGGACAGGGGGCTTAGAGACCCAGTACTTC. Translated, it gives CASSYSRTGGLETQYF.

This sequence joins TRBV5-4 and TRBJ1-4, with no clear D. The CDR3 runs 13 residues. Germline values: CDR1 SGHNT, CDR2 YYREEE (reference sequence). Trimming cost V 6 bases and J 9 bases, with 15 bases left between them. CDR3 in amino acids: CASNRATGKKLFF. The CDR3 nucleotides read TGTGCCAGCAACCGAGCCACGGGAAAAAAACTGTTTTTT.

The chain is built from TRBV4-2 and TRBJ1-2; 10 bases are a match to TRBD1. V lost 1 base and J lost 8; bases outside the gene matches: 7. The germline V gene has CDR1 LGHNA and CDR2 YNFKEQ. There are 15 residues in the CDR3. The CDR3 nucleotides are TGTGCCAGCAGCCAAGCCCCGGGACAGGGGATGGGCTACACCTTC. Translation gives CASSQAPGQGMGYTF.

In its sample, this clone was seen once. This sequence joins TRBV7-2 and TRBJ1-2; D is ambiguous. The V gene's germline CDR1 is SGHTA and CDR2 FQGNSA. The CDR3 spans 13 residues. V shed 3 bases and J shed 3 bases, with 8 bases lying between them. CDR3 sequence: CASSLVADYGYTF. The CDR3 coding sequence is TGTGCCAGCAGCTTGGTGGCAGACTATGGCTACACCTTC.

V usage is TRBV7-8 and J usage is TRBJ2-1, with 14 bases matching TRBD2. CDR1 is SGHVS, CDR2 FQNEAQ, per germline. The CDR3 spans 20 residues. V lost 5 bases and J lost 0; bases outside the gene matches: 12. The CDR3 sequence is CASSHPLRLAGGSSYNEQFF. CDR3 sequence (DNA): TGTGCCAGCAGCCACCCATTACGACTAGCGGGGGGGAGCTCCTACAATGAGCAGTTCTTC.

This clone has a handful of counts. V usage is TRBV7-2 and J usage is TRBJ1-1; D gene unclear. The CDR3 runs to 15 residues. The germline V and J ends were trimmed by 1 base and 4 bases, with 13 bases remaining between them. Germline assignment: CDR1 SGHTA and CDR2 FQGNSA. The CDR3 protein is CASSLVGAYPTEAFF. CDR3 DNA sequence: TGTGCCAGCAGCTTAGTGGGAGCCTACCCCACTGAAGCTTTCTTT.

The chain joins TRBV18 to TRBJ2-3, with TRBD2 as a possible D gene (5 bases). Germline lookup yields CDR1 KGHSH and CDR2 LQKENI. Trimming pared 3 bases from V and 6 bases from J, leaving 16 bases between. The CDR3 runs 15 residues. The CDR3, as DNA: TGTGCCAGCTCACCGGGGATTTACGGAGGCGATACGCAGTATTTT. Translation: CASSPGIYGGDTQYF.